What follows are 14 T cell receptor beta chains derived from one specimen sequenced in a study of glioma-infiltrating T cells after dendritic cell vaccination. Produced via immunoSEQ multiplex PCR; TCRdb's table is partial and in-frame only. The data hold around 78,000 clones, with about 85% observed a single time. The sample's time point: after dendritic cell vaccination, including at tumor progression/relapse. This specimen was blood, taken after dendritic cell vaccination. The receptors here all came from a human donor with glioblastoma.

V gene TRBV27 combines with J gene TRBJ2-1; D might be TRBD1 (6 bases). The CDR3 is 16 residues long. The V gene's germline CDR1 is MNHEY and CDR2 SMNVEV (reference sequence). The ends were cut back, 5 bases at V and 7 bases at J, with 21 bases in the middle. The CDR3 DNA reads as TGTGCCAGCAGTGCCTCCTCAGGGGCTGGTTGGAATGAGCAGTTCTTC. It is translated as CASSASSGAGWNEQFF.

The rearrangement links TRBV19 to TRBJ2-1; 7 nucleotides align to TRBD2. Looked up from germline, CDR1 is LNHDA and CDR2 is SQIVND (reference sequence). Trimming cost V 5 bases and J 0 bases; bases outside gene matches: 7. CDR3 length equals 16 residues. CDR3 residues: CASSLERGSSYNEQFF. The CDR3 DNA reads TGTGCCAGTAGTCTCGAGCGGGGTTCCTCCTACAATGAGCAGTTCTTC. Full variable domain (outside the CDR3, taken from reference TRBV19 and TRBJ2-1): DGGITQSPKYLFRKEGQNVTLSCEQNLNHDAMYWYRQDPGQGLRLIYYSQIVNDFQKGDIAEGYSVSREKKESFPLTVTSAQKNPTAFYLCASSLERGSSYNEQFFGPGTRLTVL.

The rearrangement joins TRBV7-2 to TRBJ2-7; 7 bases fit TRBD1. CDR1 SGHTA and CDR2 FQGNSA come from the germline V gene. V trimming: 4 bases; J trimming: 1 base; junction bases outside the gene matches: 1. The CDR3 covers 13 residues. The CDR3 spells CASSWTGSYEQYF. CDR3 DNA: TGTGCCAGCAGCTGGACAGGTTCCTACGAGCAGTACTTC.

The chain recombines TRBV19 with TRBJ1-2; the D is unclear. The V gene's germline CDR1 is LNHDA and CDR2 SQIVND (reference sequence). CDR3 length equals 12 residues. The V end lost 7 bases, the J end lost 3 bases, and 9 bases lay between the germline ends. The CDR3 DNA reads TGTGCCAGTATGATTGACTACTATGGCTACACCTTC. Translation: CASMIDYYGYTF.

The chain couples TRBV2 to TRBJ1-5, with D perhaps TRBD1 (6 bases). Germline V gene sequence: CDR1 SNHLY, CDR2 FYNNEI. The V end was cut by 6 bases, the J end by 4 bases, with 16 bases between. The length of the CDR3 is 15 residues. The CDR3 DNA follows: TGTGCCAGCAGGGTCGCCGACAGGCAAAATCAGCCCCAGCATTTT. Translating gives CASRVADRQNQPQHF.

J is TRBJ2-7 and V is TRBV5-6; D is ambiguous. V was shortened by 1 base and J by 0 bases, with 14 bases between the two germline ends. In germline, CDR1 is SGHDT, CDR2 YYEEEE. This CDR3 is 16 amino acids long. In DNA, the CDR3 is TGTGCCAGCAGCTTGCTCCCTGAGATTGACTCCTACGAGCAGTACTTC. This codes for CASSLLPEIDSYEQYF. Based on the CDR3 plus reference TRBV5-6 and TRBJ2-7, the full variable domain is DAGVTQSPTHLIKTRGQQVTLRCSPKSGHDTVSWYQQALGQGPQFIFQYYEEEERQRGNFPDRFSGHQFPNYSSELNVNALLLGDSALYLCASSLLPEIDSYEQYFGPGTRLTVT.

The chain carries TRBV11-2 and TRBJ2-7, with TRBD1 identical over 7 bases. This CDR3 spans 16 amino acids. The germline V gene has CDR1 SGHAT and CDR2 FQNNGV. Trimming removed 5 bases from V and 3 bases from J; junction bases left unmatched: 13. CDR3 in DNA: TGTGCCAGCAGCCACGGGGTTCAGGGGGTTCTCTACGAGCAGTACTTC. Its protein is CASSHGVQGVLYEQYF. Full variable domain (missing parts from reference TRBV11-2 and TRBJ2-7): EAGVAQSPRYKIIEKRQSVAFWCNPISGHATLYWYQQILGQGPKLLIQFQNNGVVDDSQLPKDRFSAERLKGVDSTLKIQPAKLEDSAVYLCASSHGVQGVLYEQYFGPGTRLTVT.

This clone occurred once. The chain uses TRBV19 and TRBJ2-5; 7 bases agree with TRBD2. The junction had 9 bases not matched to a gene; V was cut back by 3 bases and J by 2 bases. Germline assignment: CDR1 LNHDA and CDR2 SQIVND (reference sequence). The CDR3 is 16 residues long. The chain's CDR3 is CASSIAGTKLQETQYF. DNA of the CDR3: TGTGCCAGTAGTATTGCCGGGACTAAACTTCAAGAGACCCAGTACTTC.

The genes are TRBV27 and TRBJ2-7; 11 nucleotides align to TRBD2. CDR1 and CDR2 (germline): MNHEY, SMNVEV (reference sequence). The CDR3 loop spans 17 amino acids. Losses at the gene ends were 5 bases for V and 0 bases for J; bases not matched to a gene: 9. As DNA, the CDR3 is TGTGCCAGCAGTCTTACTAGCGGGAGCGATCCCTCCTACGAGCAGTACTTC. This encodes CASSLTSGSDPSYEQYF.

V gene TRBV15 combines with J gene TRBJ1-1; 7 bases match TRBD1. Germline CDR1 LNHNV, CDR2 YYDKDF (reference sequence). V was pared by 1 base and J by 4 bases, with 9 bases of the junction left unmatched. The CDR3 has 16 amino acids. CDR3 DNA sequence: TGTGCCACCAGCAGAGGAAAGGGGGCCTCGGCCACTGAAGCTTTCTTT. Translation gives CATSRGKGASATEAFF.

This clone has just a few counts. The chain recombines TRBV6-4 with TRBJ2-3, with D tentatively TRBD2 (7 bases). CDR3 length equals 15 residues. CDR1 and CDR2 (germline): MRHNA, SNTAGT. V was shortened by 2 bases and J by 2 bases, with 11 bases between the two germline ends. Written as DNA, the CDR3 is TGTGCCAGCAGTGACCGCGCGGGGGCCACAGATACGCAGTATTTT. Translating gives CASSDRAGATDTQYF.

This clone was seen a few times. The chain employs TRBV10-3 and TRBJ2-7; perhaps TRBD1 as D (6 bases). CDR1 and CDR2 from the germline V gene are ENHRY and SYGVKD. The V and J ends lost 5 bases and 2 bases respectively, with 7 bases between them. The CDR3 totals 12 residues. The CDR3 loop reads CAISQGTYEQYF. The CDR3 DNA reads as TGTGCCATCAGTCAGGGGACCTACGAGCAGTACTTC.

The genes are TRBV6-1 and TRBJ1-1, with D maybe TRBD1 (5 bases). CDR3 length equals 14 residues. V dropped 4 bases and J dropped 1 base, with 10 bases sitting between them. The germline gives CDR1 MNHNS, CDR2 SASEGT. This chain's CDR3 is CASSVGGPNTEAFF. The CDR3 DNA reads TGTGCCAGCAGTGTCGGGGGACCGAACACTGAAGCTTTCTTT.

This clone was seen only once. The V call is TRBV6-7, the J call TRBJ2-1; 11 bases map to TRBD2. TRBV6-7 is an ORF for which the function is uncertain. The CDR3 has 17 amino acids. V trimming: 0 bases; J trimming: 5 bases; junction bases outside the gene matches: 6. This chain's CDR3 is CASSYSDSGLADNEQFF. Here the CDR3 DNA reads TGTGCCAGCAGTTACTCGGACTCGGGACTAGCGGACAATGAGCAGTTCTTC.